This T cell receptor beta chain was documented in a study of cytomegalovirus exposure and HLA in healthy donors. Whole-study results and caveats: When analyzed later, a missense DCLRE1C variant was found to be linked to TCR beta V- and J-gene trimming.

The PCR made use of 60 Vbeta and 13 Jbeta primers. Clones were sequenced by immunoSEQ multiplex PCR, and TCRdb holds only the in-frame ones, with some missing. The table has about 120,000 clones, about 72% seen once. Germline V gene sequence: CDR1 MGHRA, CDR2 YSYEKL. CDR3 length: 15 amino acids. V was trimmed by 0 bases and J by 4 bases, leaving 12 bases between them. In regard to this clone: Its antigen is undetermined.

The receptor's source is a man aged 50 or older in good health and CMV-seropositive. The V and J genes are TRBV4-1 and TRBJ1-1; D is possibly TRBD1 (5 bases). The specimen was PBMCs. CDR3 residues: CASSQDSRVSTEAFF. The CDR3 DNA follows: TGCGCCAGCAGCCAAGATTCCAGGGTATCCACTGAAGCTTTCTTT.